This T cell receptor (beta chain) was recovered during a study of T cells after yellow fever vaccination. Study-level background: Fractions of low cell number were prepared using SMART-Seq v4 Ultra Low Input. Regarding the study as a whole: The booster saw the reappearance of most primary-vaccination clones (more than 95% CD4, 88% CD8). A weaker secondary response peaked on day 5, the primary on day 15.

Production of TCR cDNA was by 5'RACE template switching, which also added a universal primer site and UMIs. Via MiXCR, TCRdb re-called the 5' RACE reads, giving one row per CDR3 protein. The sample shows about 320,000 distinct CDR3 sequences, roughly an eighth of them seen only once. Trimming cost V 6 bases and J 4 bases; bases outside gene matches: 11. Germline V lookup: CDR1 DFQATT, CDR2 SNEGSKA (reference sequence). The CDR3 is 15 residues long. This clonotype has a handful of counts. No antigen is known for it. The sample was CD4+ T cells sorted from PBMCs, taken 15 days after the yellow fever booster vaccination. The gene calls are TRBV20-1 and TRBJ1-2; TRBD1 matches 10 bases. This clonotype originated in a man in his late teens or twenties who received the YFV17D yellow fever vaccine. Here the CDR3 reads CSASKGQGLFYGYTF. As DNA, the CDR3 is TGCAGTGCCTCTAAGGGACAGGGGTTATTCTATGGCTACACCTTC.